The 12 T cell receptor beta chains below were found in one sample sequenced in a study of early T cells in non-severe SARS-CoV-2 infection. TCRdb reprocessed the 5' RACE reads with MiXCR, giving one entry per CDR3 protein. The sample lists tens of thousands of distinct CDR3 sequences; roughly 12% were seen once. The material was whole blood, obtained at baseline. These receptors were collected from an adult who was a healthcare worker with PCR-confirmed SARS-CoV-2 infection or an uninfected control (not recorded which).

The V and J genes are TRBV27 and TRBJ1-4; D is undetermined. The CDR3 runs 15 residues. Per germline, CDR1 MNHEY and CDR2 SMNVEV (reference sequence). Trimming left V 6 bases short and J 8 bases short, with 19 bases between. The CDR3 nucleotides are TGTGCCAGCAGCCCCGGGCCCCCAGGACGGGAAAAACTGTTTTTT. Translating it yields CASSPGPPGREKLFF.

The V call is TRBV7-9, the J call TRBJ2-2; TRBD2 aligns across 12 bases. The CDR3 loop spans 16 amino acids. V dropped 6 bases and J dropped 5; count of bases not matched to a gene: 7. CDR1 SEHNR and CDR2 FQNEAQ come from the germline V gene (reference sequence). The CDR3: CASSMTSGSGTGELFF. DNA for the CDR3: TGTGCCAGCAGTATGACTAGCGGGAGCGGGACCGGGGAGCTGTTTTTT.

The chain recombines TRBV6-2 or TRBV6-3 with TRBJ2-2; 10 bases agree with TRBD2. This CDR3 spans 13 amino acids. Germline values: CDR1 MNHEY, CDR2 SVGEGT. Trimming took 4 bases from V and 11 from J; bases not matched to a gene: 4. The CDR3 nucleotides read TGTGCCAGCAGTTTATCTAGCGGGAGAGAGCTGTTTTTT. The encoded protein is CASSLSSGRELFF.

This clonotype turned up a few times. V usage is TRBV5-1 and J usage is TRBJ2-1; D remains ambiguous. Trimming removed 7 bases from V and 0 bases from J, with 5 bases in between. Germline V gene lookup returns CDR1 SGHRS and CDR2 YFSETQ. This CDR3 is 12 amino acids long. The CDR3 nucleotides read TGCGCCAGCCGGCCCTCCTACAATGAGCAGTTCTTC. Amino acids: CASRPSYNEQFF.

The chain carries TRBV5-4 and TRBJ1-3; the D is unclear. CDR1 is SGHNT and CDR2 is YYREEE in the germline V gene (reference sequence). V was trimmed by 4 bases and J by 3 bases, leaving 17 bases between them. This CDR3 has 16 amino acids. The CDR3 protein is CASSLSQLGGGNTIYF. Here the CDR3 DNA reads TGTGCCAGCAGCCTGTCGCAGCTGGGTGGTGGAAACACCATATATTTT.

Written as DNA, the CDR3 is TGTGCCAGCAGTGGAATGGGGACAGGGGGCTATGGCTACACCTTC. Translating it yields CASSGMGTGGYGYTF. The genes are TRBV28 and TRBJ1-2; 11 bases match TRBD1. Germline V lookup: CDR1 MDHEN, CDR2 SYDVKM. The CDR3 totals 15 residues. V gave up 5 bases and J gave up 4 bases; unmatched junction bases: 6.

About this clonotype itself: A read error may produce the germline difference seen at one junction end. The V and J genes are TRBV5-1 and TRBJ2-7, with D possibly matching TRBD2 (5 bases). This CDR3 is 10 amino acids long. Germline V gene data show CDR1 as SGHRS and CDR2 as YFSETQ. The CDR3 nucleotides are TGCGCCAGCAGCTTGGGCGACGGGGACTTC. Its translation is CASSLGDGDF. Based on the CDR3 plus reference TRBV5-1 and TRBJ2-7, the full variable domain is KAGVTQTPRYLIKTRGQQVTLSCSPISGHRSVSWYQQTPGQGLQFLFEYFSETQRNKGNFPGRFSGRQFSNSRSEMNVSTLELGDSALYLCASSLGDGDFGPGTRLTVT.

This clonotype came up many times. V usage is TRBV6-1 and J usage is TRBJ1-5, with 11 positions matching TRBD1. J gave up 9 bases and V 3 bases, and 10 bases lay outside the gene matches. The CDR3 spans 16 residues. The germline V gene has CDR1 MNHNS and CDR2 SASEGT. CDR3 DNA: TGTGCCAGCAGTGAGGGACAGGGGGGCTTAGCAAGGCCCCAGCATTTT. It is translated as CASSEGQGGLARPQHF.

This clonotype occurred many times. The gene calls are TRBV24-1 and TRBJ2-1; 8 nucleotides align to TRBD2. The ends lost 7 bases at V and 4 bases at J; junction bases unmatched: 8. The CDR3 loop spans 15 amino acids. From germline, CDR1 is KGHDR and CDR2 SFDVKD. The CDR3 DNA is TGTGCCACCAGCGACCCCAGCGGGAGTTACAATGAGCAGTTCTTC. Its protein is CATSDPSGSYNEQFF.

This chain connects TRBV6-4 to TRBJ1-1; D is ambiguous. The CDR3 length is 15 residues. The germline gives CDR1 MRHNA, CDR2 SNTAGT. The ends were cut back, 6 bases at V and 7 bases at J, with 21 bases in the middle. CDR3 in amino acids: CASRPPGLSFFEAFF. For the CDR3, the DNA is TGTGCCAGCAGGCCACCGGGCCTCAGTTTTTTTGAAGCTTTCTTT.

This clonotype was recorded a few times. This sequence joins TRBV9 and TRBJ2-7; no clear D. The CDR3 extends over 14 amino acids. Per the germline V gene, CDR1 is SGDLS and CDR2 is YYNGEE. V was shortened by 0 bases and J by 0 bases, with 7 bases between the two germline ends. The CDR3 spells CASSVGGPSYEQYF. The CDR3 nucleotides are TGTGCCAGCAGCGTAGGCGGCCCCTCCTACGAGCAGTACTTC. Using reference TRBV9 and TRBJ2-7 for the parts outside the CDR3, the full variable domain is DSGVTQTPKHLITATGQRVTLRCSPRSGDLSVYWYQQSLDQGLQFLIQYYNGEERAKGNILERFSAQQFPDLHSELNLSSLELGDSALYFCASSVGGPSYEQYFGPGTRLTVT.

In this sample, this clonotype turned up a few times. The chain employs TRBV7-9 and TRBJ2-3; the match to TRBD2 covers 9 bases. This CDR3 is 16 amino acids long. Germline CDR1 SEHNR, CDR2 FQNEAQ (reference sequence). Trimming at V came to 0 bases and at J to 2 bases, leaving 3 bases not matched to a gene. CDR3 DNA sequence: TGTGCCAGCAGCTTAGCTCTAGCGGGGCCCACAGATACGCAGTATTTT. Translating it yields CASSLALAGPTDTQYF.